This T cell receptor beta chain is from a study of cytomegalovirus exposure and HLA in healthy donors. Study-wide background: Samples from HLA-typed donors yielded about 86 million unique TCRs in an early data release.

This clone has more than one count but fewer than ten. This specimen includes other DNA sequences encoding the same CDR3. The CDR3 extends over 14 amino acids. The V end lost 2 bases, the J end lost 0 bases, and 7 bases lay between the germline ends. Germline V lookup: CDR1 SEHNR, CDR2 FQNEAQ (reference sequence). Amplification used 60 Vbeta primers and 13 Jbeta primers. Profiled with immunoSEQ multiplex PCR; TCRdb holds only in-frame clones, not every one. The sample yields fewer than 200,000 clones, around 68% seen once. The chain is built from TRBV7-9 and TRBJ1-2; D is uncertain. The sample consisted of PBMCs. The TCR was taken from a girl aged 5 to 17 in good health and CMV-seronegative. CDR3 residues: CASSLSPANYGYTF. In DNA, the CDR3 is TGTGCCAGCAGCTTAAGTCCAGCTAACTATGGCTACACCTTC.